This TCR beta chain stems from a study of shared clonotypes between healthy human individuals. Study-wide context: Donors, aged 18 to 49, were two women and three men. Whole-study results and caveats: Among non-shared clonotypes, generation probabilities were lower than among those shared by all four donors.

The V and J ends lost 6 bases and 5 bases, in that order; junction bases with no gene match: 9. Germline V lookup: CDR1 SQVTM, CDR2 ANQGSEA. The length of the CDR3 is 14 residues. TCRdb keeps only in-frame clones here, not all; method: immunoSEQ multiplex PCR. The sample lists a few million clones, over 90% occurring once. Concerning this clone itself: Its antigen is undetermined.

The sequence was obtained from a man in his late teens or twenties in good health. Some clones in this sample may be carry-over from other donors' samples. The chain couples TRBV29-1 to TRBJ2-7, with 11 bases matching TRBD1. The sequenced sample consisted of naive CD4+ T cells from PBMCs. The sample's subset: CD45RA+ positively selected. The CDR3 sequence is CSVTGTGGMNEQYF. The CDR3 coding sequence is TGCAGCGTCACCGGGACAGGGGGAATGAACGAGCAGTACTTC.